This T cell receptor (beta chain) originates from a study of T cells in Graves' hyperthyroidism and ophthalmopathy. In this sample, this clonotype turned up a few times. Researchers amplified the TCR beta CDR3 regions from RNA transcripts. During a first-round RT-PCR of the TCR CDR3, the HTBI primer set was used. TCRdb re-called the multiplex PCR reads through MiXCR, storing one row per CDR3 protein. The sample yields some 500,000 distinct CDR3 sequences, about an eighth seen once. Per the germline V gene, CDR1 is SSHAT and CDR2 is FNYEAQ (reference sequence). The junction had 25 bases not matched to a gene; V was cut back by 5 bases and J by 7 bases. This CDR3 spans 20 amino acids.

The rearrangement uses TRBV7-7 and TRBJ2-1; 8 bases line up with TRBD2. Specimen: blood. The sequence was collected from a woman aged 18-29 years with Graves' hyperthyroidism. The CDR3 DNA follows: TGTGCCAGCAGCCCCTTTCTCGGGACTAGGTCGGTCCCAAACTGGAATGAGCAGTTCTTC. It translates to CASSPFLGTRSVPNWNEQFF.